These 27 T cell receptor beta chains share one sample of origin, sequenced in a study of cytomegalovirus exposure and HLA in healthy donors. Generated by immunoSEQ multiplex PCR, the TCRdb table keeps only in-frame clones and is missing some. Here the sample spans a few hundred thousand clones, around 88% being singletons. Sequenced: PBMCs. The receptors here all came from a woman between 18 and 29 years old in good health and CMV-seronegative.

V usage is TRBV6-1 and J usage is TRBJ2-2, with D unresolved. This CDR3 comprises 13 residues. Germline CDR1 reads MNHNS; CDR2 reads SASEGT. Trimming shortened V by 6 bases and J by 5 bases, and 10 bases separated the two germline ends. The CDR3: CASSVLRTGELFF. CDR3 sequence (DNA): TGTGCCAGCAGCGTCCTGAGGACCGGGGAGCTGTTTTTT.

The chain carries TRBV19 and TRBJ2-3; weak D call: TRBD1 (6 bases). Germline-derived CDR1 and CDR2 are LNHDA and SQIVND (reference sequence). The CDR3 loop spans 14 amino acids. Trimming shortened V by 6 bases and J by 3 bases, and 13 bases separated the two germline ends. CDR3 DNA: TGTGCCAGTAGCTTGGACAGACCTACAGATACGCAGTATTTT. This codes for CASSLDRPTDTQYF.

The genes are TRBV13 and TRBJ2-3; 10 bases are shared with TRBD2. Unmatched junction bases numbered 13, after V lost 4 bases and J lost 0 bases. This CDR3 comprises 19 residues. Germline-derived CDR1 and CDR2 are PRHDT and FYEKMQ (reference sequence). CDR3: CASSSRDSPSGGSTDTQYF. In DNA, the CDR3 is TGTGCCAGCAGCTCCCGGGACAGTCCTAGCGGGGGTAGCACAGATACGCAGTATTTT.

The chain is built from TRBV5-4 and TRBJ1-2, with 7 positions matching TRBD1. This CDR3 comprises 15 residues. CDR1 and CDR2 from the germline V gene are SGHNT and YYREEE (reference sequence). The J segment lost 4 bases and the V segment lost 0 bases, leaving 6 bases of the junction unmatched. CDR3 nucleotides: TGTGCCAGCAGCTTGGCGACAGGGAACCCCTATGGCTACACCTTC. This translates into CASSLATGNPYGYTF.

The J gene is TRBJ1-5, the V gene TRBV19; TRBD1 is a possible D gene (5 bases). Germline values: CDR1 LNHDA, CDR2 SQIVND (reference sequence). With 8 bases removed from V and 0 bases from J, the gap between germline ends came to 14 bases. There are 15 residues in the CDR3. The CDR3 is CASQTGLYSNQPQHF. CDR3 nucleotide sequence: TGTGCCAGTCAGACGGGACTTTATAGCAATCAGCCCCAGCATTTT.

The chain uses TRBV10-3 and TRBJ2-3, with D possibly being TRBD2 (6 bases). Deletions cut 7 bases from V and 2 bases from J, with 10 bases between. The CDR3 totals 13 residues. Per the germline V gene, CDR1 is ENHRY and CDR2 is SYGVKD. CDR3 DNA: TGTGCCATCAACCCTAGCGACACAGATACGCAGTATTTT. Translated, it gives CAINPSDTDTQYF.

The chain's CDR3 is CASSLATGTGELFF. The CDR3 nucleotides are TGTGCCAGCAGCTTAGCAACGGGGACCGGGGAGCTGTTTTTT. The rearrangement links TRBV7-9 to TRBJ2-2, with a possible D match to TRBD2 (5 bases). The ends were cut back, 0 bases at V and 5 bases at J, with 7 bases in the middle. Germline CDR1 and CDR2: SEHNR and FQNEAQ (reference sequence). The CDR3 contains 14 residues.

For the CDR3, the DNA is TGTGCCAGCAGCTCTGGGACTAGCGGGAGCATACAAGAGACCCAGTACTTC. Translated: CASSSGTSGSIQETQYF. This chain joins TRBV11-3 and TRBJ2-5; 14 bases agree with TRBD2. V shed 4 bases, J shed 2 bases, and the junction held 6 bases outside the gene matches. Germline assignment: CDR1 SGHNT and CDR2 YENEEA. The CDR3 totals 17 residues. Combining the CDR3 with reference TRBV11-3 and TRBJ2-5 gives the whole variable domain EAGVVQSPRYKIIEKKQPVAFWCNPISGHNTLYWYLQNLGQGPELLIRYENEEAVDDSQLPKDRFSAERLKGVDSTLKIQPAELGDSAVYLCASSSGTSGSIQETQYFGPGTRLLVL.

The V gene is TRBV5-4, the J gene TRBJ1-1; a weak D match, TRBD1 (6 bases). V lost 1 base to trimming and J lost 0 bases, with 13 bases between them. The CDR3 is 16 amino acids. Germline CDR1 reads SGHNT; CDR2 reads YYREEE (reference sequence). The CDR3 coding sequence is TGTGCCAGCAGCTTGTACGGGGGGCGGGTGAACACTGAAGCTTTCTTT. Translating it yields CASSLYGGRVNTEAFF. The whole variable domain, remainder taken from reference TRBV5-4 and TRBJ1-1, is ETGVTQSPTHLIKTRGQQVTLRCSSQSGHNTVSWYQQALGQGPQFIFQYYREEENGRGNFPPRFSGLQFPNYSSELNVNALELDDSALYLCASSLYGGRVNTEAFFGQGTRLTVV.

The V gene is TRBV23-1, the J gene TRBJ2-1; 12 bases agree with TRBD1. TRBV23-1 is given ORF status, its function remaining uncertain. The CDR3 is 16 amino acids. The V segment lost 3 bases and the J segment 5 bases; nucleotides outside the gene matches: 5. The CDR3 protein is CASSHPGQGAHNEQFF. DNA for the CDR3: TGCGCCAGCAGTCACCCGGGACAGGGGGCACACAATGAGCAGTTCTTC.

This chain uses TRBV5-6 with TRBJ1-2, with a tentative D call TRBD1 (6 bases). The CDR3 is 14 amino acids. Trimming took off 1 base at V and 7 bases at J, with 14 bases between the two ends. Germline V gene sequence: CDR1 SGHDT, CDR2 YYEEEE. The CDR3 region is CASSLTRGGRGYTF. CDR3 sequence (DNA): TGTGCCAGCAGCTTGACTAGGGGGGGCCGTGGCTACACCTTC.

In its sample, this clone was seen once. The rearrangement joins TRBV5-6 to TRBJ2-7, with D perhaps matching TRBD2 (6 bases). Trimming stripped 4 bases from V and 0 bases from J, with 17 bases between. The CDR3 has 16 amino acids. Germline assignment: CDR1 SGHDT and CDR2 YYEEEE. The CDR3 region has the DNA TGTGCCAGCAGCCCAGGGACCTCCGGGGGCTCCTACGAGCAGTACTTC. It yields the protein CASSPGTSGGSYEQYF.

The chain recombines TRBV28 with TRBJ1-1; 8 positions match TRBD1. CDR1 is MDHEN and CDR2 is SYDVKM in the germline V gene. After removal of 6 bases from V and 4 bases from J, the junction contained 7 bases not matched to a gene. The CDR3 loop spans 14 amino acids. CDR3 region: CASRTDRGGTEAFF. As DNA, the CDR3 is TGTGCCAGCAGAACAGACAGGGGCGGCACTGAAGCTTTCTTT.

The J gene is TRBJ2-1, the V gene TRBV5-1, with 9 bases aligning to TRBD2. V was pared by 0 bases and J by 12 bases, with 10 bases of the junction left unmatched. Looked up from germline, CDR1 is SGHRS and CDR2 is YFSETQ. The CDR3 extends over 15 amino acids. The CDR3 reads CASSLDLLAGSRQFF. DNA for the CDR3: TGCGCCAGCAGCTTGGACCTTCTAGCGGGAAGTCGGCAGTTCTTC.

The rearrangement links TRBV28 to TRBJ1-3, with 8 bases matching TRBD1. The junction had 7 bases not matched to a gene; V was cut back by 5 bases and J by 4 bases. Germline V gene sequence: CDR1 MDHEN, CDR2 SYDVKM. This CDR3 contains 15 residues. The CDR3 spells CASSPQGARGNTIYF. The CDR3 nucleotides read TGTGCCAGCAGTCCCCAGGGGGCGCGGGGAAACACCATATATTTT. The full variable domain, its missing parts supplied by reference TRBV28 and TRBJ1-3, is DVKVTQSSRYLVKRTGEKVFLECVQDMDHENMFWYRQDPGLGLRLIYFSYDVKMKEKGDIPEGYSVSREKKERFSLILESASTNQTSMYLCASSPQGARGNTIYFGEGSWLTVV.

The chain is built from TRBV28 and TRBJ1-2, with 8 positions matching TRBD1. This CDR3 comprises 15 residues. Germline loops: CDR1 MDHEN, CDR2 SYDVKM. V was clipped by 6 bases and J by 5 bases; unmatched bases: 11. The CDR3 spells CASSIRTGPIYGYTF. CDR3 sequence (DNA): TGTGCCAGCAGCATCCGGACAGGGCCCATTTATGGCTACACCTTC.

The rearrangement uses TRBV28 and TRBJ1-4, with D possibly matching TRBD1 (6 bases). Trimming took 8 bases from V and 7 from J, leaving 14 bases between them. The CDR3 runs to 13 residues. Germline V gene data show CDR1 as MDHEN and CDR2 as SYDVKM. CDR3 amino acids: CASETGLAEKLFF. In nucleotides, the CDR3 is TGTGCCAGCGAAACAGGGTTGGCTGAAAAACTGTTTTTT. Using reference TRBV28 and TRBJ1-4 for the parts outside the CDR3, the full variable domain is DVKVTQSSRYLVKRTGEKVFLECVQDMDHENMFWYRQDPGLGLRLIYFSYDVKMKEKGDIPEGYSVSREKKERFSLILESASTNQTSMYLCASETGLAEKLFFGSGTQLSVL.

The chain is built from TRBV6-1 and TRBJ2-5; weak D call: TRBD2 (5 bases). V lost 0 bases to trimming and J lost 1 base, with 9 bases between them. The CDR3 loop spans 15 amino acids. In germline, CDR1 is MNHNS, CDR2 SASEGT. The CDR3 sequence: CASSEAGELQETQYF. The CDR3 bases are TGTGCCAGCAGTGAAGCGGGAGAGCTCCAAGAGACCCAGTACTTC.

The J gene is TRBJ1-2, the V gene TRBV4-1; TRBD1 matches 7 bases. J gave up 4 bases and V 3 bases, and 8 bases lay outside the gene matches. This CDR3 has 15 residues. The germline V gene encodes CDR1 MGHRA and CDR2 YSYEKL. This CDR3 is CASSQVTGSSYGYTF. The CDR3, as DNA: TGCGCCAGCAGCCAGGTGACAGGGTCCTCCTATGGCTACACCTTC.

The V gene is TRBV5-6, the J gene TRBJ2-3; D remains unclear. Germline CDR1 reads SGHDT; CDR2 reads YYEEEE. The V and J ends lost 4 bases and 7 bases respectively, with 13 bases between them. The CDR3 consists of 13 residues. The CDR3 spells CASSPFRRYTQYF. For the CDR3, the DNA is TGTGCCAGCAGCCCTTTTAGGAGATATACGCAGTATTTT. Combining the CDR3 with reference TRBV5-6 and TRBJ2-3 gives the whole variable domain DAGVTQSPTHLIKTRGQQVTLRCSPKSGHDTVSWYQQALGQGPQFIFQYYEEEERQRGNFPDRFSGHQFPNYSSELNVNALLLGDSALYLCASSPFRRYTQYFGPGTRLTVL.

This chain links TRBV7-3 with TRBJ1-5; 8 bases fit TRBD1. Germline CDR1 SGHTA, CDR2 FQGTGA. With 11 bases clipped from V and 4 bases from J, the junction kept 34 bases outside the gene matches. The CDR3 covers 22 residues. CDR3 coding DNA: TGTGCCGGGATGCGTTGTCGGATAGTTGGCAGGGGGCATAGGATTTTAAATCAGCCCCAGCATTTT. Translation gives CAGMRCRIVGRGHRILNQPQHF.

The genes are TRBV27 and TRBJ2-7; TRBD2 agrees at 10 bases. Trimming at V came to 2 bases and at J to 5 bases, leaving 6 bases not matched to a gene. The CDR3 covers 15 residues. The germline gives CDR1 MNHEY, CDR2 SMNVEV (reference sequence). For the CDR3, the DNA is TGTGCCAGCAGTTTAAGCGGGAGGGGAATGAACGAGCAGTACTTC. It specifies CASSLSGRGMNEQYF.

J is TRBJ2-5 and V is TRBV7-8; D may be TRBD2 (5 bases). The germline V gene has CDR1 SGHVS and CDR2 FQNEAQ. V shed 3 bases and J shed 7 bases, with 12 bases lying between them. The CDR3 is made up of 13 amino acids. The CDR3 DNA is TGTGCCAGCAGCTTTTCAAACGCGGGGACCCAGTACTTC. The encoded protein is CASSFSNAGTQYF. Full variable domain (remainder filled in from reference TRBV7-8 and TRBJ2-5): GAGVSQSPRYKVAKRGQDVALRCDPISGHVSLFWYQQALGQGPEFLTYFQNEAQLDKSGLPSDRFFAERPEGSVSTLKIQRTQQEDSAVYLCASSFSNAGTQYFGPGTRLLVL.

As to this clone: The junction does not match germline at one end; this may be a read error. The rearrangement uses TRBV5-1 and TRBJ2-1; 13 bases agree with TRBD2. Germline V gene sequence: CDR1 SGHRS, CDR2 YFSETQ. There are 13 residues in the CDR3. This CDR3 is CASSLGTSGSSIF. For the CDR3, the DNA is TGCGCCAGCAGCTTGGGGACTAGCGGGAGCTCAATCTTC.

Here the CDR3 reads CASKQPGQGGEQYF. In DNA form, the CDR3 reads TGTGCCAGCAAACAACCGGGACAGGGGGGCGAGCAGTACTTC. The gene calls are TRBV28 and TRBJ2-7; 11 bases are shared with TRBD1. The germline gives CDR1 MDHEN, CDR2 SYDVKM. V trimming: 7 bases; J trimming: 6 bases; junction bases outside the gene matches: 8. CDR3 length: 14 residues.

The chain couples TRBV29-1 to TRBJ2-5; D might be TRBD2 (7 bases). The CDR3 spans 12 residues. In germline, CDR1 is SQVTM, CDR2 ANQGSEA. V gave up 5 bases and J gave up 5 bases, with 12 bases separating them. The CDR3 DNA reads TGCAGCGTTAGGGGGAGGGGGGAGACCCAGTACTTC. Amino acids: CSVRGRGETQYF.

This chain links TRBV11-2 with TRBJ2-3; D is perhaps TRBD1 (6 bases). Germline loops: CDR1 SGHAT, CDR2 FQNNGV. V was clipped by 0 bases and J by 12 bases, with 13 bases between them. The CDR3 contains 13 residues. The DNA of the CDR3 is TGTGCCAGCAGCTTAGACCAGGGGATCCGACAGTATTTT. Residues: CASSLDQGIRQYF.